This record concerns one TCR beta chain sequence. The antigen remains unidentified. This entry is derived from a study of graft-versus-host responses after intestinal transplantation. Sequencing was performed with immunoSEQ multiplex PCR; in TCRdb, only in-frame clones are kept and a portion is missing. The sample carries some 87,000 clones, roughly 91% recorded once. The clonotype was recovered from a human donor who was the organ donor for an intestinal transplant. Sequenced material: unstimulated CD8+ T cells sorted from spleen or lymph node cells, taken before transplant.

The CDR3 bases are TGTGCCAGCTCACCTACAGGGGGCTCTCGATCTTTTAATTCACCCCTCCACTTT. It translates to CASSPTGGSRSFNSPLHF. This chain connects TRBV18 to TRBJ1-6; TRBD1 matches 9 bases. V lost 3 bases to trimming and J lost 6 bases; unmatched junction nucleotides: 12. Germline loops: CDR1 KGHSH, CDR2 LQKENI. The CDR3 spans 18 residues. The complete variable domain, with remaining parts taken from reference TRBV18 and TRBJ1-6, reads NAGVMQNPRHLVRRRGQEARLRCSPMKGHSHVYWYRQLPEEGLKFMVYLQKENIIDESGMPKERFSAEFPKEGPSILRIQQVVRGDSAAYFCASSPTGGSRSFNSPLHFGNGTRLTVT.